The rows below give T cell receptor beta chains drawn from one sample of a study of T cell changes during pregnancy in multiple sclerosis. Method: immunoSEQ multiplex PCR; TCRdb's copy keeps in-frame clones and lacks some. Among 79,000 or so clones listed, about 88% were seen once. Material: peripheral blood, obtained before pregnancy. The source of these receptors is a female donor with multiple sclerosis, enrolled in a pregnancy study. Both conserved end residues are part of each CDR3. The D gene is left open where the match is weak. Clone sizes are given selectively: once, few, many, or a class where the clone is expanded.

D	J	V	length	size	CDR3	DNA
TRBD2	TRBJ2-2	TRBV7-7	16	-	CASSLTSGANTGELFF	TGTGCCAGCAGCTTAACGAGCGGGGCGAACACCGGGGAGCTGTTTTTT
-	TRBJ1-1	TRBV9	14	-	CASSVEQMNTEAFF	TGTGCCAGCAGCGTAGAACAGATGAACACTGAAGCTTTCTTT
TRBD2	TRBJ2-7	TRBV7-9	14	-	CASRLAGVGEEQYF	TGTGCCAGCAGGCTAGCGGGAGTTGGTGAAGAGCAGTACTTC
-	TRBJ2-1	TRBV19	14	-	CASSGAYPGNEQFF	TGTGCCAGTAGTGGCGCGTACCCGGGGAATGAGCAGTTCTTC
TRBD2	TRBJ2-3	TRBV10-3	16	-	CAIGPLAGVYTDTQYF	TGTGCCATCGGTCCTTTGGCGGGGGTTTACACAGATACGCAGTATTTT
-	TRBJ1-1	TRBV5-1	11	-	CASRLGTEAFF	TGCGCCAGTCGACTAGGAACTGAAGCTTTCTTT
TRBD2	TRBJ2-7	TRBV10-2	14	-	CAIKATSGSHEQYF	TGCGCCATTAAGGCTACTAGCGGGAGCCACGAGCAGTACTTC
-	TRBJ1-2	TRBV27	13	-	CASSLWGGYGYTF	TGTGCCAGCAGTTTATGGGGCGGCTATGGCTACACCTTC
TRBD1	TRBJ2-1	TRBV6-1	15	-	CASSADRGTYNEQFF	TGTGCCAGCAGTGCCGACAGGGGGACCTACAATGAGCAGTTCTTC
TRBD2	TRBJ2-1	TRBV6-5	15	-	CASSPPVAGSNEQFF	TGTGCCAGCAGTCCTCCGGTAGCGGGCTCCAATGAGCAGTTCTTC
-	TRBJ1-6	TRBV19	14	-	CASSYGSYNSPLHF	TGTGCCAGTAGCTACGGCTCCTATAATTCACCCCTCCACTTT
TRBD1	TRBJ2-2	TRBV13	14	-	CASRDRGDTGELFF	TGTGCCAGCAGGGACAGGGGAGACACCGGGGAGCTGTTTTTT
TRBD2	TRBJ2-5	TRBV7-2	15	-	CASSAGTSGQETQYF	TGTGCCAGCAGCGCCGGGACTAGCGGACAAGAGACCCAGTACTTC
-	TRBJ2-6	TRBV7-2	15	-	CASSPGGGGANVLTF	TGTGCCAGCAGCCCAGGGGGAGGAGGGGCCAACGTCCTGACTTTC
TRBD1	TRBJ1-5	TRBV4-3	20	-	CASSQEFDRGRKVSNQPQHF	TGCGCCAGCAGCCAAGAATTCGACAGGGGGCGAAAAGTTAGCAATCAGCCCCAGCATTTT
-	TRBJ2-5	TRBV7-9	14	-	CASSFWTAQETQYF	TGTGCCAGCAGCTTTTGGACAGCCCAAGAGACCCAGTACTTC
TRBD1	TRBJ1-4	TRBV4-3	18	-	CASSVHSFYRGRFEKLFF	TGCGCCAGCAGCGTCCATTCCTTTTACAGGGGGCGCTTTGAAAAACTGTTTTTT
TRBD2	TRBJ2-1	TRBV19	14	-	CASSRTSPYNEQFF	TGTGCCAGTAGTAGGACTAGTCCCTACAATGAGCAGTTCTTC
-	TRBJ1-3	TRBV5-4	14	-	CASSRGGSPHTIYF	TGTGCCAGCAGTCGAGGTGGCAGCCCGCACACCATATATTTT
-	TRBJ2-1	TRBV7-6	12	-	CASSAGGDEQFF	TGTGCCAGCAGCGCAGGTGGCGATGAGCAGTTCTTC
-	TRBJ1-5	TRBV14	15	-	CASSRGGYSNQPQHF	TGTGCCAGCAGCCGGGGGGGATATAGCAATCAGCCCCAGCATTTT
-	TRBJ1-1	TRBV7-3	14	-	CASSFGHGGTEAFF	TGTGCCAGCAGCTTCGGCCACGGGGGCACTGAAGCTTTCTTT
TRBD1	TRBJ1-2	TRBV5-4	17	few	CASSPTGGTGISYGYTF	TGTGCCAGCAGCCCCACGGGCGGGACAGGGATTAGCTATGGCTACACCTTC
TRBD2	TRBJ2-7	TRBV7-9	19	-	CASSQTYGTSGETSYEQYF	TGTGCCAGCAGCCAAACGTACGGGACTAGCGGGGAGACCTCCTACGAGCAGTACTTC
-	TRBJ1-2	TRBV2	14	-	CASSLGSQDHGYTF	TGTGCCAGCAGTTTAGGCTCACAGGACCATGGCTACACCTTC
-	TRBJ1-3	TRBV30	13	-	CAWRHSSGNTIYF	TGTGCCTGGAGGCATAGCTCTGGAAACACCATATATTTT
TRBD2	TRBJ2-7	TRBV13	17	-	CASSAGLAGWGSYEQYF	TGTGCCAGCAGCGCGGGACTAGCGGGATGGGGCTCCTACGAGCAGTACTTC
-	TRBJ2-3	TRBV5-1	13	-	CASSLAPTDTQYF	TGCGCCAGCAGTCTAGCCCCCACAGATACGCAGTATTTT
-	TRBJ1-1	TRBV30	12	few	CAWSVLDTEAFF	TGTGCCTGGAGTGTACTAGACACTGAAGCTTTCTTT
TRBD1	TRBJ1-2	TRBV29-1	14	-	CSVGDRGRDYGYTF	TGCAGCGTTGGTGACAGGGGTCGCGACTATGGCTACACCTTC
TRBD1	TRBJ1-2	TRBV2	14	-	CASSVMRGPYGYTF	TGTGCCAGCAGTGTTATGAGGGGGCCGTACGGCTACACCTTC
TRBD1	TRBJ2-2	TRBV19	15	-	CASSSGTGNTGELFF	TGTGCCAGTAGCTCCGGGACAGGGAACACCGGGGAGCTGTTTTTT
-	TRBJ1-5	TRBV5-8	15	-	CASSPVVRSNQPQHF	TGTGCCAGCAGCCCGGTTGTTCGGAGCAATCAGCCCCAGCATTTT
-	TRBJ2-5	TRBV7-7	16	-	CASSLSAGTELETQYF	TGTGCCAGCAGCTTATCCGCCGGAACAGAATTAGAGACCCAGTACTTC
TRBD1	TRBJ2-7	TRBV4-2	16	-	CASSQETGTGGDEQYF	TGTGCCAGCAGCCAAGAAACCGGGACAGGGGGCGACGAGCAGTACTTC
TRBD1	TRBJ1-2	TRBV4-2	16	once	CASSQTDRDLRGGYTF	TGTGCCAGCAGCCAAACAGACAGGGATTTGAGAGGAGGCTACACCTTC
-	TRBJ1-1	TRBV2	15	-	CASSVLRGTNTEAFF	TGTGCCAGCAGTGTCCTACGGGGTACGAACACTGAAGCTTTCTTT
-	TRBJ2-3	TRBV14	16	-	CASSQAKEDSTDTQYF	TGTGCCAGCAGCCAAGCAAAGGAGGATAGCACAGATACGCAGTATTTT
-	TRBJ2-5	TRBV4-1	16	-	CASTHGGGSLSETQYF	TGCGCCAGCACCCACGGGGGCGGGAGTCTGTCGGAGACCCAGTACTTC
-	TRBJ1-4	TRBV30	18	-	CAWSPPAGPGATNEKLFF	TGTGCCTGGAGCCCCCCAGCCGGTCCAGGTGCAACTAATGAAAAACTGTTTTTT
-	TRBJ1-6	TRBV27	14	-	CASSPGSYNSPLHF	TGTGCCAGCAGTCCGGGCTCCTATAATTCACCCCTCCACTTT
-	TRBJ2-2	TRBV27	13	-	CASSFVPVGELFF	TGTGCCAGCAGTTTCGTCCCTGTCGGGGAGCTGTTTTTT
-	TRBJ2-5	TRBV11-3	14	-	CASSLGGGQETQYF	TGTGCCAGCAGCCTCGGGGGTGGTCAAGAGACCCAGTACTTC
-	TRBJ1-5	TRBV5-5	17	-	CASSLVLLANSNQPQHF	TGTGCCAGCAGCTTGGTCTTACTCGCAAATAGCAATCAGCCCCAGCATTTT
-	TRBJ2-1	TRBV7-2	15	-	CASSPRNSWDNEQFF	TGTGCCAGCAGCCCTAGGAACTCGTGGGACAATGAGCAGTTCTTC
TRBD1	TRBJ1-1	TRBV19	14	-	CASSINRGRTEAFF	TGTGCCAGTAGTATTAACAGGGGAAGGACTGAAGCTTTCTTT
-	TRBJ2-1	TRBV5-1	16	-	CASSLFRTGDRNEQFF	TGCGCCAGCAGCTTGTTTAGGACGGGGGATAGGAATGAGCAGTTCTTC
TRBD1	TRBJ2-1	TRBV5-4	14	once	CASSLELQGTEQFF	TGTGCCAGCAGCTTGGAACTACAGGGGACTGAGCAGTTCTTC
-	TRBJ2-5	TRBV5-4	14	once	CASSLAAGSETQYF	TGTGCCAGCAGCTTAGCGGCGGGGTCAGAGACCCAGTACTTC
-	TRBJ2-2	TRBV30	14	few	CAWRRGAYTGELFF	TGTGCCTGGAGACGGGGGGCTTACACCGGGGAGCTGTTTTTT
TRBD1	TRBJ1-5	TRBV30	15	-	CAWSVLGQGDQPQHF	TGTGCCTGGAGTGTATTGGGACAGGGAGATCAGCCCCAGCATTTT
TRBD2	TRBJ2-1	TRBV23-1	19	-	CASSHPLSLGLAAVNEQFF	TGCGCCAGCAGTCACCCATTATCCCTGGGACTAGCGGCAGTCAATGAGCAGTTCTTC
-	TRBJ1-2	TRBV6-1	13	-	CATTLGGPWGYTF	TGTGCCACCACCCTGGGAGGTCCCTGGGGCTACACCTTC